A selection of T cell receptor beta chains follows, all from one sample in a study of blood T cells in healthy people across ages. TCRdb used MiXCR to reprocess the 5' RACE reads, holding one entry per CDR3 protein. The table records about 320,000 distinct CDR3 sequences, roughly a quarter of them present only once. The specimen was blood. The receptors were sampled from a woman aged 70-85 years in good health. Both conserved end residues are trimmed from each CDR3.

ASRSSQGSEAF,TRBJ1-1,TRBV6-5
ASSPILTSGEGGVEQF,NA,TRBV5-5
ASSRTGNSRVTRY,TRBJ2-5,TRBV7-2
ASSSAETQY,TRBJ2-5,TRBV6-6
ASSFFPGTGETQY,NA,TRBV7-8
ASSQSGQRSGANVLT,TRBJ2-6,TRBV5-1
SARGGRYGSYEQY,NA,TRBV20-1
ASSYSIWGPQETQY,TRBJ2-5,TRBV6-6
ASSYQGTDTQY,TRBJ2-3,TRBV5-1
ASSFPDREETQY,NA,TRBV7-2
ASSSQDRKNIQY,TRBJ2-4,TRBV28
ASSQQRSSPLH,TRBJ1-6,TRBV14
ASSPQVETQY,TRBJ2-5,TRBV2
ASRKTGTRANNEQF,TRBJ2-1,TRBV2
ASSLMGQIPYEQY,TRBJ2-7,TRBV7-6
SVEGLGQINTGELF,TRBJ2-2,TRBV29-1
ATSLGQGAYEQY,NA,TRBV6-6
SARDLGGITYEQY,TRBJ2-7,TRBV20-1
ASRGQINQPQH,TRBJ1-5,TRBV2
ASSFPRGVDPFSYNEQF,TRBJ2-1,TRBV12-3/TRBV12-4
SATGTSGTVTYEQY,NA,TRBV20-1
ASSYPLPDSPGYT,TRBJ1-2,TRBV12-3/TRBV12-4
ASSPDRAYEQY,NA,TRBV4-1
ASSAEASGYNEQF,TRBJ2-1,TRBV4-3
ASRLAGTSTDTQY,TRBJ2-3,TRBV5-1
SLKGGGNYGYT,TRBJ1-2,TRBV29-1
ARSPRLLPQETQY,TRBJ2-5,TRBV13
ASSQQGTNERLF,TRBJ1-4,TRBV7-2
ASSPSRGREDTQY,TRBJ2-3,TRBV25-1
ASSSQLGGPSNTGELF,TRBJ2-2,TRBV12-3/TRBV12-4
SAKTSGETQY,TRBJ2-5,TRBV20-1
SARRTGEATKNIQY,TRBJ2-4,TRBV20-1
ASSSRTGNFQETQY,TRBJ2-5,TRBV13
ASSPGTSGRADTQY,TRBJ2-3,TRBV28
ASSQDLDRRNEKLF,TRBJ1-4,TRBV4-1
ASRTSGPYNEQF,TRBJ2-1,TRBV12-3/TRBV12-4
SASDKSRYEQY,NA,TRBV29-1
ASSLIRTDTQY,TRBJ2-3,TRBV7-3
AGSTAAYEQY,NA,TRBV2
SAWTGYHEQY,NA,TRBV20-1
ASTLGGPSYNEQF,TRBJ2-1,TRBV12-3/TRBV12-4
ASSNSGGSKETQY,TRBJ2-5,TRBV5-1
ASSWVSGGQETQY,TRBJ2-5,TRBV7-9
ASSQAGVGHEQY,TRBJ2-7,TRBV14
ASSLGSGINTGELF,TRBJ2-2,TRBV5-1
ASSQGLADYNEQF,TRBJ2-1,TRBV7-3
ASSYDTGGETQY,TRBJ2-5,TRBV5-1